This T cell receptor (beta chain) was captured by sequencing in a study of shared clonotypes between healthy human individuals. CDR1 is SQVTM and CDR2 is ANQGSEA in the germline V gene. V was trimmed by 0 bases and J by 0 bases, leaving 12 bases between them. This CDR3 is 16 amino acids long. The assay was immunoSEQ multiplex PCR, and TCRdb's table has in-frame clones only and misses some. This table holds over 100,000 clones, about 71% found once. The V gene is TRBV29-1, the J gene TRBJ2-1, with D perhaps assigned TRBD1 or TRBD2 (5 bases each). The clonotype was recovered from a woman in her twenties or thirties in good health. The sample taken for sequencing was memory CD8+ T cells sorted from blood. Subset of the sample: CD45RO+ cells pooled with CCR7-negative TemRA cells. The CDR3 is CSVEEVGTPSYNEQFF. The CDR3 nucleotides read TGCAGCGTTGAAGAGGTGGGGACGCCCTCCTACAATGAGCAGTTCTTC.